This TCR beta chain was documented in a study of cytomegalovirus exposure and HLA in healthy donors. This clone occurred a few times. Its antigen is not identified. PCR amplification relied on 60 Vbeta primers (plus 13 Jbeta primers). Only in-frame clones appear in the TCRdb table, and some are missing; sequencing was by immunoSEQ multiplex PCR. In the table there are 150,000 to 200,000 clones, about 75% of which are singletons. Every donor was a healthy person donating bone marrow. General study results and limits: Follow-up analysis later connected one missense variant in DCLRE1C with trimming of TCR beta V- and J-genes. Altogether, some 170 TCR beta chains were recorded as cytomegalovirus-associated.

Germline-derived CDR1 and CDR2 are KGHSH and LQKENI. The CDR3 is 17 amino acids. With 2 bases removed from V and 2 bases from J, the gap between germline ends came to 15 bases. This clonotype originated in a young man in good health and CMV-seropositive. The sequenced sample consisted of PBMCs. This chain uses TRBV18 with TRBJ2-2; TRBD1 might be the D (5 bases). CDR3 sequence: CASSPSAGLYNTGELFF. CDR3 nucleotides: TGTGCCAGCTCACCATCGGCAGGGCTCTACAACACCGGGGAGCTGTTTTTT.